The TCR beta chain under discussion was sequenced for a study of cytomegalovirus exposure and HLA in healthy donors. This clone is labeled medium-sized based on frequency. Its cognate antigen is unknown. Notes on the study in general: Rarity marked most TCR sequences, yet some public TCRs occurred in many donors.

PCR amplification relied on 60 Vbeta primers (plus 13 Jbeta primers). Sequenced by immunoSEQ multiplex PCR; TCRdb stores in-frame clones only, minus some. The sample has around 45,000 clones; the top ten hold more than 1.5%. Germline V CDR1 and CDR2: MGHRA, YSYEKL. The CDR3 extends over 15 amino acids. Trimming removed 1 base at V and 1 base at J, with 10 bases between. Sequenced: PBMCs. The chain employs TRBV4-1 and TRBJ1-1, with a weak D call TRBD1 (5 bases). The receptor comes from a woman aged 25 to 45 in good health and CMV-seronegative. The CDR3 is CASSQVGAGNTEAFF. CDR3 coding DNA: TGCGCCAGCAGCCAAGTAGGGGCAGGGAACACTGAAGCTTTCTTT.